This T cell receptor beta chain was obtained from a study of beta chain features in type 1 diabetes. Study observations and caveats: Type 1 diabetes patients had moderately but significantly shorter TCRB CDR3s in all four CD4+ subsets.

Germline CDR1 is MDHEN and CDR2 is SYDVKM. The CDR3 is 12 residues long. Trimming removed 5 bases at V and 12 bases at J, with 14 bases between. Isolated RNA was reverse transcribed in full, so expressed TCRB transcripts were sequenced. Data came from immunoSEQ multiplex PCR; TCRdb stores just in-frame clones and leaves some out. The data show about 260,000 clones, approximately 25% seen once. This clone was detected a few times. Its antigen is undetermined. The sequence came from a woman aged 25 to 39 with type 1 diabetes. Sequencing was performed on naive CD4+ T cells from blood. This chain uses TRBV28 with TRBJ2-1; perhaps TRBD1 as D (5 bases). CDR3 sequence (DNA): TGTGCCAGCAGTGAATGGGGCGTGGGGCAGTTCTTC. This sequence encodes CASSEWGVGQFF.